This paragraph reports one TCR beta chain. The sample originates from a study of blood T cell repertoires in COVID-19. Germline assignment: CDR1 LNHDA and CDR2 SQIVND (reference sequence). This CDR3 is built from 16 residues. Trimming took 6 bases from V and 5 from J; bases not matched to a gene: 13. Only in-frame clones appear in the TCRdb table, and some are missing; sequencing was by immunoSEQ multiplex PCR. The sample lists just over 15,000 clones; approximately 83% were seen once. The TCR comes from a human donor in a cohort sampled during active COVID-19. The specimen was peripheral blood. The chain couples TRBV19 to TRBJ2-1; 7 bases are shared with TRBD2. The CDR3 DNA reads as TGTGCCAGTAGGCGCTCACGGGGGGTAACCGACAATGAGCAGTTCTTC. The encoded protein is CASRRSRGVTDNEQFF.